Below, 9 T cell receptor beta chains from the same sample are listed, as sequenced in a study of T cell responses to AZD1222 COVID-19 vaccine. Clones were read by immunoSEQ multiplex PCR, and TCRdb kept only the in-frame ones, dropping some. This table has 150,000 to 200,000 clones, approximately 95% appearing once. The specimen was peripheral blood, collected 28 days after the second AZD1222 dose. These TCRs come from an adult who received the AZD1222 COVID-19 vaccine.

CDR3 in amino acids: CASSESGGTGNTIYF. The CDR3 DNA follows: TGCGCCAGCAGTGAGTCTGGAGGGACTGGAAACACCATATATTTT. This rearrangement joins TRBV10-1 to TRBJ1-3; no definite D call. Germline V gene lookup returns CDR1 WNHNN and CDR2 SYGVQD (reference sequence). The CDR3 has 15 amino acids. V lost 0 bases and J lost 2, with 8 bases in between.

The V gene is TRBV3-1 (or the pseudogene TRBV3-2), the J gene TRBJ1-6, with TRBD1 matching 7 bases. CDR1 LGHDT and CDR2 YNNKEL come from the germline V gene (reference sequence). The CDR3 is made up of 14 amino acids. Trimming removed 4 bases from V and 9 bases from J; junction bases left unmatched: 6. The CDR3 region has the DNA TGTGCCAGCAGCCTAAACAGGGGTGGTTCACCCCTCCACTTT. It encodes CASSLNRGGSPLHF.

This chain joins TRBV28 and TRBJ2-7; maybe TRBD1 (5 bases). The CDR3 spans 15 residues. Trimming shortened V by 7 bases and J by 5 bases, and 21 bases separated the two germline ends. Germline V lookup: CDR1 MDHEN, CDR2 SYDVKM. CDR3 sequence: CASTDRIQGKHEQYF. The CDR3 nucleotides read TGTGCCAGCACCGATAGGATCCAGGGTAAACACGAGCAGTACTTC.

The V call is TRBV4-2, the J call TRBJ2-7; 7 bases line up with TRBD1. Trimming removed 4 bases from V and 0 bases from J; junction bases left unmatched: 6. Germline lookup yields CDR1 LGHNA and CDR2 YNFKEQ. The CDR3 extends over 15 amino acids. The CDR3 here is CASSRIAGGSYEQYF. In DNA, the CDR3 is TGTGCCAGCAGCCGAATAGCAGGGGGCTCCTACGAGCAGTACTTC.

The chain carries TRBV2 and TRBJ1-6, with 7 positions matching TRBD1. Germline V CDR1 and CDR2: SNHLY, FYNNEI. J lost 1 base, V lost 9 bases, and 9 bases had no gene match. This CDR3 contains 16 residues. The CDR3 nucleotides read TGTGCCAGAGACAGGGTCCCGGGATCCTATAATTCACCCCTCCACTTT. Its protein product is CARDRVPGSYNSPLHF.

V gene TRBV5-1 combines with J gene TRBJ2-7; 10 positions match TRBD1. The V segment lost 5 bases and the J segment 3 bases; nucleotides outside the gene matches: 11. The length of the CDR3 is 16 residues. From germline, CDR1 is SGHRS and CDR2 YFSETQ. The CDR3 loop reads CASRRSGTGEVYEQYF. For the CDR3, the DNA is TGCGCCAGCAGGAGAAGCGGGACAGGGGAAGTCTACGAGCAGTACTTC.

This chain connects TRBV7-9 to TRBJ1-2; 9 positions match TRBD1. This CDR3 comprises 13 residues. With V trimmed by 3 bases and J by 7 bases, 3 bases remained unmatched. Germline values: CDR1 SEHNR, CDR2 FQNEAQ (reference sequence). The CDR3 DNA is TGTGCCAGCAGCTTCGACAGGGGGGCTGGCTACACCTTC. Protein product: CASSFDRGAGYTF.

The CDR3 sequence: CASRDRNYGYTF. The DNA of the CDR3 is TGTGCCAGCAGGGACAGAAACTATGGCTACACCTTC. The chain couples TRBV12-3 or TRBV12-4 to TRBJ1-2; possible D gene TRBD1, 6 bases. Trimming took 6 bases from V and 2 from J, leaving 7 bases between them. The length of the CDR3 is 12 residues.

The chain joins TRBV6-5 to TRBJ2-5; unclear D gene. This CDR3 has 13 amino acids. The germline V gene encodes CDR1 MNHEY and CDR2 SVGAGI. V was clipped by 2 bases and J by 5 bases, with 9 bases between them. This chain's CDR3 is CASSYRVEETQYF. DNA for the CDR3: TGTGCCAGCAGTTACAGGGTAGAGGAGACCCAGTACTTC.